This record looks at one T cell receptor beta chain sequence and its context. The entry originates in a study of blood T cell repertoires in COVID-19. TCRdb's table, derived via immunoSEQ multiplex PCR, lists solely in-frame clones and lacks some. The sample yields approximately 92,000 clones, around 83% seen once. The specimen was peripheral blood. This sequence originates from a woman aged 55 to 70 in a cohort sampled during active or convalescent COVID-19.

The CDR3 sequence: CASSQVLQGHGDTQYF. CDR3 coding DNA: TGCGCCAGCAGCCAAGTCCTTCAGGGCCACGGGGATACGCAGTATTTT. V usage is TRBV4-1 and J usage is TRBJ2-3; maybe TRBD1 (5 bases). CDR3 size: 16 residues. Germline CDR1 reads MGHRA; CDR2 reads YSYEKL. V lost 1 base to trimming and J lost 6 bases, with 17 bases between them.